The rows below give T cell receptor beta chains drawn from one sample of a study of T cell responses to AZD1222 COVID-19 vaccine. The assay was immunoSEQ multiplex PCR, and TCRdb's table has in-frame clones only and misses some. The sample records roughly 100,000 clones, about 89% being singletons. This specimen was peripheral blood, taken on day 0 of AZD1222 vaccination. The receptor set was obtained from an adult in good health. The CDR3 runs from the conserved cysteine through the conserved F or W. The D gene is left open where the match is weak. Not every row has a clone size; where given, it reads once, few, many or a size class.

D	J	size	V	DNA	CDR3
NA	TRBJ2-7	NA	TRBV7-6	TGTGCCAGCAGCCTGCCCGCGGCAGCCCAATACGAGCAGTACTTC	CASSLPAAAQYEQYF
NA	TRBJ1-1	NA	TRBV10-3	TGTGCCATCAGTGAGTTACGGATGAACACTGAAGCTTTCTTT	CAISELRMNTEAFF
TRBD2	TRBJ2-5	NA	TRBV25-1	TGTGCCAGCAGTGCTGCGGGGGGAGAGACCCAGTACTTC	CASSAAGGETQYF
TRBD2	TRBJ2-3	NA	TRBV6-5	TGTGCCAGCAGTAGCGGGGGAGTGAGCACAGATACGCAGTATTTT	CASSSGGVSTDTQYF
TRBD1	TRBJ1-2	NA	TRBV5-1	TGCGCCAGCAGCGCGGGACAGGGGGCCGAAGGCTACACCTTC	CASSAGQGAEGYTF
NA	TRBJ2-7	NA	TRBV5-6	TGTGCCAGCAGTTCGACAGCGCTCTACGAGCAGTACTTC	CASSSTALYEQYF
TRBD1	TRBJ2-7	NA	TRBV5-4	TGTGCCAGCAGCTCGGGACAGGATTACTACGAGCAGTACTTC	CASSSGQDYYEQYF
TRBD1	TRBJ1-1	NA	TRBV5-1	TGCGCCAGCAGCGAAGGGACAGATTTTATGAACACTGAAGCTTTCTTT	CASSEGTDFMNTEAFF
TRBD2	TRBJ2-5	NA	TRBV3-1/TRBV3-2	TGTGCCAGCAGCTCGAGGGGAGGGAAAGAGACCCAGTACTTC	CASSSRGGKETQYF
NA	TRBJ1-4	NA	TRBV4-1	TGCGCCAGCAGCCTCGCGCCCAGGAGTAATGAAAAACTGTTTTTT	CASSLAPRSNEKLFF
TRBD1	TRBJ1-4	NA	TRBV4-1	TGCGCCAGCAGCCAAGACCAAGGGGGCAGGGCGACAACTAATGAAAAACTGTTTTTT	CASSQDQGGRATTNEKLFF
TRBD1	TRBJ1-2	NA	TRBV5-6	TGTGCCAGCAGCCGTACCGGGACAGCCGTAGACTATGGCTACACCTTC	CASSRTGTAVDYGYTF
TRBD1	TRBJ1-4	NA	TRBV7-9	TGTGCCAGCAGCTTAGAACAGGGGGGAGAAAAACTGTTTTTT	CASSLEQGGEKLFF
TRBD2	TRBJ2-3	once	TRBV19	TGTGCCAGTAGTGCTAGCGGGGGGGGCAGTACGCAGTATTTT	CASSASGGGSTQYF
NA	TRBJ2-1	NA	TRBV5-1	TGCGCCAGCAGCTTGGTCGAACTAGCAAATGAGCAGTTCTTC	CASSLVELANEQFF
TRBD1	TRBJ1-2	once	TRBV19	TGTGCCAGTACCCGCGGACAGGTAGATGGCTACACCTTC	CASTRGQVDGYTF
NA	TRBJ1-5	once	TRBV7-2	TGTGCCAGCAGCTTAGTCGATCGGGGGGTCGGCAATCAGCCCCAGCATTTT	CASSLVDRGVGNQPQHF
NA	TRBJ1-5	NA	TRBV19	TGTGCCAGTACCCCTGTATTTGGTCAGCCCCAGCATTTT	CASTPVFGQPQHF